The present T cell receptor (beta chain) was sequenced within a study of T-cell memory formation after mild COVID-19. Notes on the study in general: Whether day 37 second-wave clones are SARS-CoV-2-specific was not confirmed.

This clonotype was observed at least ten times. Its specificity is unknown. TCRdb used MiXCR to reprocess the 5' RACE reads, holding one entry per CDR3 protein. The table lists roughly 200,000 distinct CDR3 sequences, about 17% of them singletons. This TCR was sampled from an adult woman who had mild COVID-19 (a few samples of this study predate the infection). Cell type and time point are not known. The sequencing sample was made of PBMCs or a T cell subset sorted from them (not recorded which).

The CDR3 coding sequence is TGTGCCAGCAGTTTATCCCCTAGGTACGAGCAGTACTTC. This gives the protein CASSLSPRYEQYF. The genes are TRBV28 and TRBJ2-7; D is ambiguous. The germline V and J ends were trimmed by 1 base and 4 bases, with 8 bases remaining between them. Looked up from germline, CDR1 is MDHEN and CDR2 is SYDVKM. This CDR3 comprises 13 residues.